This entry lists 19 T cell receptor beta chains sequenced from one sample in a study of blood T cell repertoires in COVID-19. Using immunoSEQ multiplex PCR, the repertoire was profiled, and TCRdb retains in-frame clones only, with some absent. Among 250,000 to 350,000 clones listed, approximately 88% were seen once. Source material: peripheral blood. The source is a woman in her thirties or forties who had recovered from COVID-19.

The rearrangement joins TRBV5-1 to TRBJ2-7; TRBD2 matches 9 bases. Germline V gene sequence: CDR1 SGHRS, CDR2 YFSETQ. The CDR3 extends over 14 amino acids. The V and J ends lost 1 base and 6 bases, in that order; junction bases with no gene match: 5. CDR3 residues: CASSLSSGKFEQYF. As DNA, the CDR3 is TGCGCCAGCAGCTTGTCTAGCGGGAAGTTCGAGCAGTACTTC.

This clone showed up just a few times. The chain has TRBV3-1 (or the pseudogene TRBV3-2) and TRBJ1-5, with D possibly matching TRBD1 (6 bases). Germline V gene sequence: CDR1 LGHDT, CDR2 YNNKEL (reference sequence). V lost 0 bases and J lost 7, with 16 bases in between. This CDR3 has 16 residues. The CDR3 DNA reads TGTGCCAGCAGCCAAGATGCCTCGGGGGGCGGACAGCCCCAGCATTTT. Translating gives CASSQDASGGGQPQHF.

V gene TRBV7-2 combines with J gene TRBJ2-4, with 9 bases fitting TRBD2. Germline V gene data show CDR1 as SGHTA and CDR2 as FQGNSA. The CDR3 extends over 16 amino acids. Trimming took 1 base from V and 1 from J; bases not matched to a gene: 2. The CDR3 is CASSLGAGGAKNIQYF. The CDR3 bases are TGTGCCAGCAGCTTAGGGGCGGGAGGGGCCAAAAACATTCAGTACTTC.

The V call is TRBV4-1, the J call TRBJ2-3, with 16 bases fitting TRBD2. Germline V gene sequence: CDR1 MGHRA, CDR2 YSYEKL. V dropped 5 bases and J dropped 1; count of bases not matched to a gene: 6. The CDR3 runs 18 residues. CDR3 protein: CASSKGTSGRVGTDTQYF. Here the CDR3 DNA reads TGCGCCAGCAGCAAAGGGACTAGCGGGAGGGTCGGCACAGATACGCAGTATTTT.

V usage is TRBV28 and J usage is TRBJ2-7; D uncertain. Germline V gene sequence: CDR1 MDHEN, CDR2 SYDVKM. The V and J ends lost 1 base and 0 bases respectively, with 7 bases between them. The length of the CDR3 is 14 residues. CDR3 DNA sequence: TGTGCCAGCAGTTTATTGGCCAACTCCTACGAGCAGTACTTC. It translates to CASSLLANSYEQYF.

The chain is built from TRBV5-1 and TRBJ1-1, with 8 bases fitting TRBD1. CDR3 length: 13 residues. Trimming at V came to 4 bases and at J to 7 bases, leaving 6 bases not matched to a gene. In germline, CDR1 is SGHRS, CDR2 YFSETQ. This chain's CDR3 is CASSPGQGIEAFF. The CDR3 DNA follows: TGCGCCAGCAGCCCCGGACAGGGAATTGAAGCTTTCTTT.

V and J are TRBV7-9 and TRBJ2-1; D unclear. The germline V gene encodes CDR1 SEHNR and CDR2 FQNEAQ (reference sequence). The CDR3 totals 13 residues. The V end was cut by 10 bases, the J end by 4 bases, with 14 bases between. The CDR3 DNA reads TGTGCCACGTCCGCGGAAAGTTACAATGAGCAGTTCTTC. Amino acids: CATSAESYNEQFF. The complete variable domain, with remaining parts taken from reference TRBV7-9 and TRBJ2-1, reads DTGVSQNPRHKITKRGQNVTFRCDPISEHNRLYWYRQTLGQGPEFLTYFQNEAQLEKSRLLSDRFSAERPKGSFSTLEIQRTEQGDSAMYLCATSAESYNEQFFGPGTRLTVL.

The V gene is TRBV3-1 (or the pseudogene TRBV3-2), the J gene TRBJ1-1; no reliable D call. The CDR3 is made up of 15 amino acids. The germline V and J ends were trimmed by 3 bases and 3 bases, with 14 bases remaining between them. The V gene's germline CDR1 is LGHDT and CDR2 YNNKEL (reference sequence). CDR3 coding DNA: TGTGCCAGCAGCCAGGCACAAGTCTCCTACACTGAAGCTTTCTTT. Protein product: CASSQAQVSYTEAFF.

The CDR3 DNA is TGTGCCAGCAGTTTTTACGGAGAGACTGAAGCTTTCTTT. It specifies CASSFYGETEAFF. J is TRBJ1-1 and V is TRBV28; D gene unclear. V was shortened by 3 bases and J by 5 bases, with 10 bases between the two germline ends. Germline CDR1 reads MDHEN; CDR2 reads SYDVKM. This CDR3 comprises 13 residues. The full variable domain, with the rest looked up from reference TRBV28 and TRBJ1-1, is DVKVTQSSRYLVKRTGEKVFLECVQDMDHENMFWYRQDPGLGLRLIYFSYDVKMKEKGDIPEGYSVSREKKERFSLILESASTNQTSMYLCASSFYGETEAFFGQGTRLTVV.

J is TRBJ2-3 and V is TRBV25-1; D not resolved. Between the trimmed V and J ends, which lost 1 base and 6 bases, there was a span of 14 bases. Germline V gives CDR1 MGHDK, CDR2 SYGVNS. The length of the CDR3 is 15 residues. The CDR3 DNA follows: TGTGCCAGCAGTGAATCCACCGTGAGGCCGGATACGCAGTATTTT. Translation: CASSESTVRPDTQYF.

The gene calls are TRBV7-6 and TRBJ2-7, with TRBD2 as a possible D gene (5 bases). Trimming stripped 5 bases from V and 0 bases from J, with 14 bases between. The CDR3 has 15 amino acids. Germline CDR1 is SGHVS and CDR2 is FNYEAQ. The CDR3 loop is CASSPPGGLSYEQYF. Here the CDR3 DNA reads TGTGCCAGCAGCCCCCCCGGAGGACTCTCCTACGAGCAGTACTTC.

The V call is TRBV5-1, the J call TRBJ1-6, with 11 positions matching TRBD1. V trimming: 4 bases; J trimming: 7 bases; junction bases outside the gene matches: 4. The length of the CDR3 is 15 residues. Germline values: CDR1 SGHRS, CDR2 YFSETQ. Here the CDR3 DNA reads TGCGCCAGCAGCCCGGACAGGGGGCTAAATTCACCCCTCCACTTT. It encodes CASSPDRGLNSPLHF.

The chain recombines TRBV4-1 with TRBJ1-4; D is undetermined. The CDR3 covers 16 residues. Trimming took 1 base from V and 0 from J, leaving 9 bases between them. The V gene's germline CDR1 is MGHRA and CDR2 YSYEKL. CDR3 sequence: CASSQAFGATNEKLFF. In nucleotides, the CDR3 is TGCGCCAGCAGCCAAGCATTCGGGGCAACTAATGAAAAACTGTTTTTT.

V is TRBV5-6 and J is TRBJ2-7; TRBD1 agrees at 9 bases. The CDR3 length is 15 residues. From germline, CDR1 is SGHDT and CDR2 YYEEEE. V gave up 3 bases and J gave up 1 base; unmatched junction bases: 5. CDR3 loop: CASSWRGQGSYEQYF. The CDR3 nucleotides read TGTGCCAGCAGCTGGCGGGGACAGGGTTCCTACGAGCAGTACTTC.

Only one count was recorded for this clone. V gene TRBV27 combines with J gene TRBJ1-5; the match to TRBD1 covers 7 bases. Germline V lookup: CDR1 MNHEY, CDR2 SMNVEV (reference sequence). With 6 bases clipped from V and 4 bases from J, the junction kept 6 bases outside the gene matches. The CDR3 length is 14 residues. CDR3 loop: CASRYRTGNQPQHF. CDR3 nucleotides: TGTGCCAGCAGGTACCGGACAGGTAATCAGCCCCAGCATTTT.

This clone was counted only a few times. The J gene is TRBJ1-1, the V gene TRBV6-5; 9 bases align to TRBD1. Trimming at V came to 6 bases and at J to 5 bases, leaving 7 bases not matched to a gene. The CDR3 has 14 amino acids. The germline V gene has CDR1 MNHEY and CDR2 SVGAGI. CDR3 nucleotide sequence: TGTGCCAGCAGGGCGACAGGGGGGGATACTGAAGCTTTCTTT. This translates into CASRATGGDTEAFF.

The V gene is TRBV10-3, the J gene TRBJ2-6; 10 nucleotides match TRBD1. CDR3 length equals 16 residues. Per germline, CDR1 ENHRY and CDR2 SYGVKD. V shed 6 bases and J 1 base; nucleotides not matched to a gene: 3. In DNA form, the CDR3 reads TGTGCCATCAGAGGGACAGGGGTTTCTGGGGCCAACGTCCTGACTTTC. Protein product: CAIRGTGVSGANVLTF.

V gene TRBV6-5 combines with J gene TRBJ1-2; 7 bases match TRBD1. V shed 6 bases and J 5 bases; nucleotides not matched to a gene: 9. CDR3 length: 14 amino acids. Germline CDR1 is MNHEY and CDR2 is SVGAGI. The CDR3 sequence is CASSRQGGWYGYTF. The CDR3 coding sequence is TGTGCCAGCAGCCGACAAGGGGGCTGGTATGGCTACACCTTC.

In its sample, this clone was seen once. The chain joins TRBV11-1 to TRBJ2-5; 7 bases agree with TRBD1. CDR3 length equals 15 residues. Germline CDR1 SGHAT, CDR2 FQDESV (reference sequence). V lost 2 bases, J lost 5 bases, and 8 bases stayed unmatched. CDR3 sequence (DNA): TGTGCCAGCAGCTTAAGTAGGGGGCGAGGGGAGACCCAGTACTTC. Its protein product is CASSLSRGRGETQYF.